Sequencing of this T cell receptor (beta chain) was carried out in a study of T cell repertoires in cytomegalovirus infection. Overall study findings and caveats: There were carriers of CMV plus the relevant HLA, and cumulative public TCR beta family frequency identified them.

As to this clonotype: Its antigen is currently unknown.

TCRdb re-derived calls from the reads in MiXCR, one entry per CDR3 protein. Here the sample spans around 100,000 distinct CDR3 sequences, around 22% being singletons. The length of the CDR3 is 14 residues. Germline values: CDR1 LNHDA, CDR2 SQIVND (reference sequence). Trimming left V 8 bases short and J 0 bases short, with 11 bases between. The sequencing sample was made of CD8+ T cells from PBMCs. The rearrangement joins TRBV19 to TRBJ2-1, with D unclear. The TCR sequence derives from a human donor in good health (CMV status not recorded). Some clones in this sample may be carry-over from other donors' samples. Here the CDR3 reads CASSYPSSYNEQFF. CDR3 DNA: TGTGCCAGTTCTTACCCGAGCTCCTACAATGAGCAGTTCTTC.